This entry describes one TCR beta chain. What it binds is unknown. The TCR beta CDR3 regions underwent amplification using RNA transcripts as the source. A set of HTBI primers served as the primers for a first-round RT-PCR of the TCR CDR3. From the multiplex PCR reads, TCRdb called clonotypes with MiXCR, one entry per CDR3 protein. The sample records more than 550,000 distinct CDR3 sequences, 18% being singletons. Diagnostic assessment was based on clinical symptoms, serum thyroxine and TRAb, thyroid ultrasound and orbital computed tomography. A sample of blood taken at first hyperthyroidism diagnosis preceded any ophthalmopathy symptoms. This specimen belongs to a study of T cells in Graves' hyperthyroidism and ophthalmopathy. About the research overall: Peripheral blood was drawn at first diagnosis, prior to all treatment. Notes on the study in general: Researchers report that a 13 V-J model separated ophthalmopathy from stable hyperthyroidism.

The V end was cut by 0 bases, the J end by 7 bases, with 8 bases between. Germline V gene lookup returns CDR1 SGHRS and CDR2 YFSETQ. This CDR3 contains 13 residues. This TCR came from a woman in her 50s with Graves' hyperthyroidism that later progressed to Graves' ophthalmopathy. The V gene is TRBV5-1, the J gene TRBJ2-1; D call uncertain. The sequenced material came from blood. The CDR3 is CASSLGARNEQFF. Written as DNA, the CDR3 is TGCGCCAGCAGCTTGGGGGCTAGAAATGAGCAGTTCTTC.